This T cell receptor beta chain emerged from a study of T cell responses to AZD1222 COVID-19 vaccine. For the study at large: Second doses that came at about 4 or about 12 weeks were put together.

Measured with immunoSEQ multiplex PCR; TCRdb has only the in-frame clones, and not every one. The profile shows approximately 130,000 clones, about 93% of them singletons. The CDR3 contains 14 residues. V was shortened by 1 base and J by 1 base, with 7 bases between the two germline ends. Per germline, CDR1 LNHDA and CDR2 SQIVND (reference sequence). The V and J genes are TRBV19 and TRBJ1-1, with unresolved D. This specimen was peripheral blood, taken on day 0 of AZD1222 vaccination. This sequence originates from an adult in good health. CDR3 protein: CASSIAGGNTEAFF. The DNA of the CDR3 is TGTGCCAGTAGTATAGCCGGAGGGAACACTGAAGCTTTCTTT.